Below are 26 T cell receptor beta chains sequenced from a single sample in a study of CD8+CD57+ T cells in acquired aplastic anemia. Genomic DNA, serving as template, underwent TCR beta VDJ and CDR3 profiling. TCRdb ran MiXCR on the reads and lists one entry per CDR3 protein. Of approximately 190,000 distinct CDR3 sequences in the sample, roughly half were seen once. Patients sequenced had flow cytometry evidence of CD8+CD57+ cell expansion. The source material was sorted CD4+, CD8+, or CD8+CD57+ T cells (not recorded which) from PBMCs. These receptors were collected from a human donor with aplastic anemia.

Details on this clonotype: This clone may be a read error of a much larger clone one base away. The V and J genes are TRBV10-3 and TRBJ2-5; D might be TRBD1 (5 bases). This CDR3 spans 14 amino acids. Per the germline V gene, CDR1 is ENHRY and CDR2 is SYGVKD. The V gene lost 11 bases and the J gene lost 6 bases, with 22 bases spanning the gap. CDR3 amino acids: CACSEAQGAKTQYF. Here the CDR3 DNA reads TGTGCCTGCAGTGAAGCGCAAGGGGCCAAGACCCAGTACTTC.

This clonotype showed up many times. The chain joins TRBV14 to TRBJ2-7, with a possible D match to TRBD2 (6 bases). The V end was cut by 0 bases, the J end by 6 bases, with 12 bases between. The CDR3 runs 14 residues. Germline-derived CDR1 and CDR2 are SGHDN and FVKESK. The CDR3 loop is CASSQDQLAVEQYF. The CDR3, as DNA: TGTGCCAGCAGCCAAGATCAACTAGCTGTCGAGCAGTACTTC.

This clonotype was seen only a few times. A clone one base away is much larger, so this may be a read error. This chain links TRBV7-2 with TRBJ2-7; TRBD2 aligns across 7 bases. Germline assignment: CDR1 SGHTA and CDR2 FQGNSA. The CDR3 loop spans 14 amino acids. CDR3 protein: CASSLGRDYYGQYF. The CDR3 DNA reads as TGTGCCAGCAGCTTGGGAAGGGACTACTACGGGCAGTACTTC. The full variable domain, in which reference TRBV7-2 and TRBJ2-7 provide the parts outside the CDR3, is GAGVSQSPSNKVTEKGKDVELRCDPISGHTALYWYRQSLGQGLEFLIYFQGNSAPDKSGLPSDRFSAERTGGSVSTLTIQRTQQEDSAVYLCASSLGRDYYGQYFGPGTRLTVT.

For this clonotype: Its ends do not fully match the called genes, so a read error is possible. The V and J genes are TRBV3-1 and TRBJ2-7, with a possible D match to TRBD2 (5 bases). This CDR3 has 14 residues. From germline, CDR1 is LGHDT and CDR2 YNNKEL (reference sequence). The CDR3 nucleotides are TGTGCCAGCGGCCAAGATCGACTAAGCTACGAGCAGTACTTC. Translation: CASGQDRLSYEQYF.

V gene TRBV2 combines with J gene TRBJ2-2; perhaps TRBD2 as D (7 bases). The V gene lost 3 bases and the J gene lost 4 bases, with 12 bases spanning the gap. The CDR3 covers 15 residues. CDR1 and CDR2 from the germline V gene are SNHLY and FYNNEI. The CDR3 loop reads CASSERGGGTGELFF. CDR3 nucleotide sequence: TGTGCCAGCAGTGAGCGCGGGGGCGGCACCGGGGAGCTGTTTTTT.

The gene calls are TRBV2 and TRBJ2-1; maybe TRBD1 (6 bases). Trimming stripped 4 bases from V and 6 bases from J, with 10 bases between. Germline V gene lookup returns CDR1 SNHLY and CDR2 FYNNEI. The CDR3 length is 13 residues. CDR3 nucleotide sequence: TGTGCCAGCAGTGCATGGACAGTCAATGAGCAGTTCTTC. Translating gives CASSAWTVNEQFF.

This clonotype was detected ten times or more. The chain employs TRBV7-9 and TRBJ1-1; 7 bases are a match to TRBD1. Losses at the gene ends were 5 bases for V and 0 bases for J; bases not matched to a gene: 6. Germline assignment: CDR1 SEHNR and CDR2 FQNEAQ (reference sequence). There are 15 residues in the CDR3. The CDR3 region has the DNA TGTGCCAGCAGCCGTGACAGGGTCATGAACACTGAAGCTTTCTTT. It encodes CASSRDRVMNTEAFF. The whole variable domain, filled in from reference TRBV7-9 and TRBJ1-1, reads DTGVSQNPRHKITKRGQNVTFRCDPISEHNRLYWYRQTLGQGPEFLTYFQNEAQLEKSRLLSDRFSAERPKGSFSTLEIQRTEQGDSAMYLCASSRDRVMNTEAFFGQGTRLTVV.

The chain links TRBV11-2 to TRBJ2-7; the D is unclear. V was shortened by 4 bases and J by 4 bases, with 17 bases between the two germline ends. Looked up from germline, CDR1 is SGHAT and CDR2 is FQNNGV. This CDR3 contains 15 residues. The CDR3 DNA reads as TGTGCCAGCAGCTCGCATGGCGGCCCCTCGTACGAGCAGTACTTC. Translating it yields CASSSHGGPSYEQYF.

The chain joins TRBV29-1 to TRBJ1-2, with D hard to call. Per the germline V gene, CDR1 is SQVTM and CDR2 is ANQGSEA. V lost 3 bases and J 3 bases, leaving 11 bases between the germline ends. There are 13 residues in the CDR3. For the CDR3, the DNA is TGCAGCGTTGACCCGCCGGGTCACTATGGCTACACCTTC. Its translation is CSVDPPGHYGYTF.

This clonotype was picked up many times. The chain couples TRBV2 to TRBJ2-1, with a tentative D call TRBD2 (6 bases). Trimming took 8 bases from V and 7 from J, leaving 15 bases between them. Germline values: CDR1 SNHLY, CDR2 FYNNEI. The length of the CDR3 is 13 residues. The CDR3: CASGGTSRNEQFF. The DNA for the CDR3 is TGTGCCAGCGGGGGGACCTCGAGGAATGAGCAGTTCTTC.

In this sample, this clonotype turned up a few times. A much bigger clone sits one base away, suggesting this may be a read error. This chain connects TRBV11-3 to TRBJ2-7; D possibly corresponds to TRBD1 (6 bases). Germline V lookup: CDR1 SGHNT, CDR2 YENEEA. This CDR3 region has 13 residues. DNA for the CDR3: TGTGCCGGCAGCAGACAGGAGACCTACGAGCAGTACTTC. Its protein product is CAGSRQETYEQYF.

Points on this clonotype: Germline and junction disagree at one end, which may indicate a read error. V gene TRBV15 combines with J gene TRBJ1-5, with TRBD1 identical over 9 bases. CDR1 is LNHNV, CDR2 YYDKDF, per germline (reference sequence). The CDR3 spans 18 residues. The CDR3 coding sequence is TGTGCCACCAGCAGACTAATAACAGGGGGCTATAGCAATCAGCCACAGCATTTT. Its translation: CATSRLITGGYSNQPQHF.

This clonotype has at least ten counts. CDR3: CASSPARAGTEAFF. CDR3 coding DNA: TGTGCCAGCAGCCCGGCTCGGGCGGGCACTGAAGCTTTCTTT. The chain employs TRBV5-4 and TRBJ1-1; D unclear. The germline gives CDR1 SGHNT, CDR2 YYREEE (reference sequence). V lost 4 bases, J lost 4 bases, and 14 bases lay in between. The CDR3 totals 14 residues.

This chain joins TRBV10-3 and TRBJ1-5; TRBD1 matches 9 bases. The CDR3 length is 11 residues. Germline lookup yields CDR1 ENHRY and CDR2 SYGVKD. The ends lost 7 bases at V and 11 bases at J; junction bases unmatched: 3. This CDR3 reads CAITRDRAQHF. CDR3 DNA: TGTGCCATCACCCGGGACAGGGCCCAGCATTTT.

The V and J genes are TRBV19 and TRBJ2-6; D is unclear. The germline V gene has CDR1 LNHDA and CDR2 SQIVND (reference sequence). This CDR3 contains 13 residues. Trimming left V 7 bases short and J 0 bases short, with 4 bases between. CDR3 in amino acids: CASTNSGANVLTF. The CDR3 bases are TGTGCCAGTACGAACTCTGGGGCCAACGTCCTGACTTTC.

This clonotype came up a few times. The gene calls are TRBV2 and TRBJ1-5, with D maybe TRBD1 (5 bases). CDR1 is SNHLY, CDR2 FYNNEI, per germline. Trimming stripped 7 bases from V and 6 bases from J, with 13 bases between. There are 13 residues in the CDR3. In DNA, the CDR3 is TGTGCCAGCATACAATCCGGGGGTCAGCCCCAGCATTTT. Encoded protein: CASIQSGGQPQHF.

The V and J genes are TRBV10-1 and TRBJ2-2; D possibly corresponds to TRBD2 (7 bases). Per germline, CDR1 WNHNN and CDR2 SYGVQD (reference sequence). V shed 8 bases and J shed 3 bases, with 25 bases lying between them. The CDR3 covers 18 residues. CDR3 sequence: CASSNRVGEGWHTGELFF. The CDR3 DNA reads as TGCGCCAGCTCAAACAGGGTTGGGGAGGGTTGGCACACCGGGGAGCTGTTTTTT.

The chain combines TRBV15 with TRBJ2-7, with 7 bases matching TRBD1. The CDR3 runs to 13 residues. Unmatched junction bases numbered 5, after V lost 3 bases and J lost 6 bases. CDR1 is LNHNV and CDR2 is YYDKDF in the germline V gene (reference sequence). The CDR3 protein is CATSSQNRGEQYF. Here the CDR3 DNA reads TGTGCCACCAGCAGCCAGAACAGGGGCGAGCAGTACTTC.

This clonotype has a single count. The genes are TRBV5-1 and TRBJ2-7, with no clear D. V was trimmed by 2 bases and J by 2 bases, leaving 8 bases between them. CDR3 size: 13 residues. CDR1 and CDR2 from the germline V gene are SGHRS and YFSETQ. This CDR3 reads CASSLSSTYEQYF. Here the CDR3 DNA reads TGCGCCAGCAGCTTAAGTTCCACCTACGAGCAGTACTTC.

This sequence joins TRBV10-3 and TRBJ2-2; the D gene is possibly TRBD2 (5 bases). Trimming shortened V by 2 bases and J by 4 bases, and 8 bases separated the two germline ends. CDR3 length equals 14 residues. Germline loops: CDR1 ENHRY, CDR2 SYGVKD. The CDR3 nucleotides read TGTGCCATCAGTGAGCCCGGACTCACCGGGGAGCTGTTTTTT. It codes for CAISEPGLTGELFF.

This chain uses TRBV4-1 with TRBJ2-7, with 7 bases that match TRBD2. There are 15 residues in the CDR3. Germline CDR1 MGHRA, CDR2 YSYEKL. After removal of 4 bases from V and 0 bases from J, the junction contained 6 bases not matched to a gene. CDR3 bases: TGCGCCAGCAGCCCAGAGGGAGGGAGCTCCTACGAGCAGTACTTC. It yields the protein CASSPEGGSSYEQYF.

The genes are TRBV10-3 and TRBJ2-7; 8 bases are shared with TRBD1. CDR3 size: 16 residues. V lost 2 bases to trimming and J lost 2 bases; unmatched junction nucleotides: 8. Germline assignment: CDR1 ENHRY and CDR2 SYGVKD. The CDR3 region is CAISEAGQVAPYEQYF. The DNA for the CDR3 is TGTGCCATCAGTGAGGCGGGACAGGTCGCGCCCTACGAGCAGTACTTC.

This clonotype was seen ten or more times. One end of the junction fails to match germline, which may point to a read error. DNA for the CDR3: TGTGCTAGCAGTCGTTCGGCCGGGCGTTTCCAGACCCAGTACTTC. This translates into CASSRSAGRFQTQYF. The chain joins TRBV7-7 to TRBJ2-5; D is unclear. The CDR3 totals 15 residues. Looked up from germline, CDR1 is SSHAT and CDR2 is FNYEAQ (reference sequence).

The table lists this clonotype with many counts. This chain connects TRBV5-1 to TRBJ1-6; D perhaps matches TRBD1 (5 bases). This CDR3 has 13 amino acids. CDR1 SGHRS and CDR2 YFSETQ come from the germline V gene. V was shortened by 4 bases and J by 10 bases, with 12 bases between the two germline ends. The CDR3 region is CASSPGTTSPLHF. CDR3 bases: TGCGCCAGCAGCCCTGGGACTACCTCACCCCTCCACTTT.

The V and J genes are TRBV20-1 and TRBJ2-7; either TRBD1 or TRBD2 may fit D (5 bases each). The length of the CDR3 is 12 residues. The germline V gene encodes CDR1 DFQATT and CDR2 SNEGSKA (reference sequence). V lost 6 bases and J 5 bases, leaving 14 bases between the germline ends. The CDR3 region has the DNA TGCAGTGCCGGGCAGGGACGGCACGAGCAGTACTTC. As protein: CSAGQGRHEQYF.

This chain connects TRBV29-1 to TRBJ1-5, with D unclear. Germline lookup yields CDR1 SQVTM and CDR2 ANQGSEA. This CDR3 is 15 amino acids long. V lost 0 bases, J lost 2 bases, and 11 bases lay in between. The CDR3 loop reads CSVEEGGFGNQPQHF. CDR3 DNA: TGCAGCGTTGAAGAGGGCGGCTTTGGCAATCAGCCCCAGCATTTT.